This T cell receptor beta chain was documented in a study of metastatic and nonmetastatic thyroid tumors. Across the whole study: Malignant and benign thyroid patients had repertoires compared in peripheral blood and tumor or nodule tissue.

The CDR3 is 13 residues long. Germline V gives CDR1 SGHAT, CDR2 FQNNGV. V lost 5 bases and J 5 bases, leaving 12 bases between the germline ends. Using MiXCR, TCRdb reanalyzed the PCR reads. The data show around 30,000 clones, approximately 17% seen once. Not a single patient had been given any form of treatment at any point before undergoing thyroid surgery. This clone was counted ten times or more. Its antigen remains unknown. Study-level points and caveats: As reported, TCR beta diversity in blood and tumor was significantly higher in malignant thyroid tumors than in benign nodules.

Sequencing was done on a sample of blood. The source of this sequence is a female donor with papillary thyroid cancer or a benign thyroid nodule (not recorded which). Some clones in this sample may be carry-over from other donors' samples. The V gene is TRBV11-2, the J gene TRBJ2-5, with D unclear. The CDR3 region has the DNA TGTGCCAGCAGCCGCGGTCTAGGCGAGACCCAGTACTTC. Translated: CASSRGLGETQYF.